The sample holds many counts of the clone carrying this T cell receptor (beta chain). Its specificity is unknown. This entry belongs to a study of spatial heterogeneity in lung cancer. Study at large: Every unique TCR and UMI combination, on average, appeared more than ten times in raw reads.

Indicated time point: blood at routine non-recurrence follow-up after resection. Researchers sequenced whole RNA taken from tumor, nontumor lung or frozen PBMC without sorting. V was shortened by 2 bases and J by 0 bases, with 9 bases between the two germline ends. Germline CDR1 and CDR2: SGHTS and YDEGEE. The CDR3 spans 16 residues. Unique molecular identifiers, one per molecule, were present on every TCR cDNA molecule. TCRdb reprocessed the 5' RACE reads with MiXCR, giving one entry per CDR3 protein. In the table there are about 43,000 distinct CDR3 sequences, 20% to 25% of which are singletons. Broader study findings: Tumor TCRs that were ubiquitous and expanded showed up in blood more at resection than follow-up.

The receptor's source is a female donor with early-stage non-small cell lung cancer. Sequencing used PBMCs, obtained at follow-up. The chain combines TRBV5-8 with TRBJ1-6; D remains unclear. DNA for the CDR3: TGTGCCAGCAGCTTTATTGCGGACTCCTATAATTCACCCCTCCACTTT. It encodes CASSFIADSYNSPLHF.